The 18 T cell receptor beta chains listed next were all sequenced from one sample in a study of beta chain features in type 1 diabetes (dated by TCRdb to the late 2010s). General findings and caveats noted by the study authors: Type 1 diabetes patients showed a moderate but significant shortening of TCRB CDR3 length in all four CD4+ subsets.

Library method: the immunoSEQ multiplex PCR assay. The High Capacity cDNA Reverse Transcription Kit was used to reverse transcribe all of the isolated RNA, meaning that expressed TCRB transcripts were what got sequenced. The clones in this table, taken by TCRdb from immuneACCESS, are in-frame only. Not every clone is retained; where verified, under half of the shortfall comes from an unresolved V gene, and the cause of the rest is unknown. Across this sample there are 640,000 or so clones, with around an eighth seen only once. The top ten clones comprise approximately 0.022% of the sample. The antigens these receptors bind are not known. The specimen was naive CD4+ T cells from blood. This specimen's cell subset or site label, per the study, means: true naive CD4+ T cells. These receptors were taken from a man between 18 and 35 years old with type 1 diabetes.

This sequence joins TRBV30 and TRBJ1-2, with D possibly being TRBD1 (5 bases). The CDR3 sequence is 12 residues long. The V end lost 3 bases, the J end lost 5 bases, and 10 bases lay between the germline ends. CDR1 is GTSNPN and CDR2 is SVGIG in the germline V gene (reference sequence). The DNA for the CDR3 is TGTGCCTGGAGCGGACAAGAATATGGCTACACCTTC. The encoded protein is CAWSGQEYGYTF. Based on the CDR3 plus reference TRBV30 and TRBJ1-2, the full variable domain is SQTIHQWPATLVQPVGSPLSLECTVEGTSNPNLYWYRQAAGRGLQLLFYSVGIGQISSEVPQNLSASRPQDRQFILSSKKLLLSDSGFYLCAWSGQEYGYTFGSGTRLTVV.

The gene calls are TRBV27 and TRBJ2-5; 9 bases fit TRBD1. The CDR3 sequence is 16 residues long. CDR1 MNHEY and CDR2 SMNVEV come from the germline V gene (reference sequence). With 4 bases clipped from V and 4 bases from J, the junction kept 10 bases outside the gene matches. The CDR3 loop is CASSSMGQGDGETQYF. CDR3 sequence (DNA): TGTGCCAGCAGTTCGATGGGACAGGGCGATGGAGAGACCCAGTACTTC.

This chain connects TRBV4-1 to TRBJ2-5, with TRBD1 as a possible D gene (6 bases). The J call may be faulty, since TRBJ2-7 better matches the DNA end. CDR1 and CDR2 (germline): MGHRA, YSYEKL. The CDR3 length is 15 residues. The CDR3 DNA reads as TGCGCCAGCAGCCCACACAGGGTAAGGGACTACGAGCAGTACTTC. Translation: CASSPHRVRDYEQYF.

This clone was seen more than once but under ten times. The CDR3 sequence is CASTQVPPRGQYF. The DNA of the CDR3 is TGCGCCAGCACCCAGGTGCCCCCCCGTGGCCAGTACTTC. The V call is TRBV5-1, the J call TRBJ2-5; no clear D. Trimming left V 6 bases short and J 10 bases short, with 19 bases between. The CDR3 is 13 residues long. Germline CDR1 reads SGHRS; CDR2 reads YFSETQ.

The CDR3 region is CASSLDKFSYEQYF. The CDR3 nucleotides read TGTGCCAGCAGCTTGGACAAATTCTCCTACGAGCAGTACTTC. The chain joins TRBV5-5 to TRBJ2-7; D is undetermined. The germline V gene has CDR1 SGHKS and CDR2 YYEKEE (reference sequence). Deletions cut 0 bases from V and 0 bases from J, with 7 bases between. CDR3 length: 14 amino acids.

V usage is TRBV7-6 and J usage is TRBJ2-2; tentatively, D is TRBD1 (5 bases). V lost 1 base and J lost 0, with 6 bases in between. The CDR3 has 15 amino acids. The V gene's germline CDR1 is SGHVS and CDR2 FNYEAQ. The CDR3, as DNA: TGTGCCAGCAGCTTAGGACAGCCGAACACCGGGGAGCTGTTTTTT. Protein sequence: CASSLGQPNTGELFF.

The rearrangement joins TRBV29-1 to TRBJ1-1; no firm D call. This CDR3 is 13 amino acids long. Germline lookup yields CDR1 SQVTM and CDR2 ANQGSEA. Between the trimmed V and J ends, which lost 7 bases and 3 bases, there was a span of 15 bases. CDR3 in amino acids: CSALSLGDTEAFF. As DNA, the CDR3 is TGCAGCGCCCTTTCCCTGGGAGACACTGAAGCTTTCTTT.

CDR3 loop: CAWGRDNFETQYF. CDR3 nucleotide sequence: TGTGCCTGGGGCCGGGACAACTTCGAGACCCAGTACTTC. The chain is built from TRBV30 and TRBJ2-5, with a weak D call TRBD1 (6 bases). The germline V gene has CDR1 GTSNPN and CDR2 SVGIG (reference sequence). V was pared by 5 bases and J by 5 bases, with 15 bases between. The CDR3 runs 13 residues.

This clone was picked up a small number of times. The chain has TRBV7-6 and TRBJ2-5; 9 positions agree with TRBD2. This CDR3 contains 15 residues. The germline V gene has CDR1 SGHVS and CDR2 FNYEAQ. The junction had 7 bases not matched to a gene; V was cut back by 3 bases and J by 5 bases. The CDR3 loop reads CASSFSGGPVETQYF. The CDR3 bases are TGTGCCAGCAGCTTTAGCGGGGGCCCGGTGGAGACCCAGTACTTC.

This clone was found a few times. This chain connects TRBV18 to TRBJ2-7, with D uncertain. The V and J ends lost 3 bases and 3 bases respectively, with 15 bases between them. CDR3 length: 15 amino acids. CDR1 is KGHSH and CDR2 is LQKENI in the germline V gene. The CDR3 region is CASSPPTGSGYEQYF. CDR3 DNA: TGTGCCAGCTCACCGCCCACCGGGTCCGGCTACGAGCAGTACTTC.

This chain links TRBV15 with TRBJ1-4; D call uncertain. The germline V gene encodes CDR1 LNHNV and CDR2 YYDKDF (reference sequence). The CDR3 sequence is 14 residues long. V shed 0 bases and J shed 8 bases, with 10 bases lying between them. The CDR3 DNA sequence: TGTGCCACCAGCAGAGAAGCGGGGTTCGAAAAACTGTTTTTT. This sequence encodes CATSREAGFEKLFF. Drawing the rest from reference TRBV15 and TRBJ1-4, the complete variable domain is DAMVIQNPRYQVTQFGKPVTLSCSQTLNHNVMYWYQQKSSQAPKLLFHYYDKDFNNEADTPDNFQSRRPNTSFCFLDIRSPGLGDTAMYLCATSREAGFEKLFFGSGTQLSVL.

The CDR3 protein is CASSGVGQTQYF. DNA of the CDR3: TGTGCCAGCTCCGGGGTGGGACAGACCCAGTACTTC. V and J are TRBV2 and TRBJ2-5; TRBD1 or TRBD2 may be the D gene (5 bases each). Germline V gene sequence: CDR1 SNHLY, CDR2 FYNNEI. CDR3 size: 12 residues. Deletions cut 8 bases from V and 6 bases from J, with 13 bases between.

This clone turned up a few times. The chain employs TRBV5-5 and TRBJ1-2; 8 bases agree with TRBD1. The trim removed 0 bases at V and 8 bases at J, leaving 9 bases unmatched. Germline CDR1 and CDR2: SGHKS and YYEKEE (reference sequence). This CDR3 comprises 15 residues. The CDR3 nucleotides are TGTGCCAGCAGCTTGGTTAGCGGACAGGGATTCGGCTACACCTTC. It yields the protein CASSLVSGQGFGYTF.

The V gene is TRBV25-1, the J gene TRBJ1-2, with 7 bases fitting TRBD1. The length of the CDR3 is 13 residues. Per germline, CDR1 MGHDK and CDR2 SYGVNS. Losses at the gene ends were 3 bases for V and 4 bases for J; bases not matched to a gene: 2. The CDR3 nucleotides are TGTGCCAGCAGTGAGGGACAGTCCTATGGCTACACCTTC. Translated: CASSEGQSYGYTF.

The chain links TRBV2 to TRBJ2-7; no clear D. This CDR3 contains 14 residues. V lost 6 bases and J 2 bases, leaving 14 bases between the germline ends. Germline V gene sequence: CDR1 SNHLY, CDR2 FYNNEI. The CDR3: CASRPQAVPYEQYF. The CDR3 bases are TGTGCCAGCAGGCCACAAGCAGTTCCCTACGAGCAGTACTTC.

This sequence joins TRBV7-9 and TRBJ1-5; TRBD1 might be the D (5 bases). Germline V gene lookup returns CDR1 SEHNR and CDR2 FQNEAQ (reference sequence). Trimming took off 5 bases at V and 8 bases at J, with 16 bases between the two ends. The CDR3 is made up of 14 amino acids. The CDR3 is CASSPVPLGEPQHF. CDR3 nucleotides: TGTGCCAGCAGCCCCGTGCCCCTGGGGGAGCCCCAGCATTTT.

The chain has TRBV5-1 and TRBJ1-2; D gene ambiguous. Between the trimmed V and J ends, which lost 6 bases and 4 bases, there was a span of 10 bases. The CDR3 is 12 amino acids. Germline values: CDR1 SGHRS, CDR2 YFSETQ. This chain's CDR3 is CASTDGPYGYTF. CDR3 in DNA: TGCGCCAGCACCGACGGTCCCTATGGCTACACCTTC.

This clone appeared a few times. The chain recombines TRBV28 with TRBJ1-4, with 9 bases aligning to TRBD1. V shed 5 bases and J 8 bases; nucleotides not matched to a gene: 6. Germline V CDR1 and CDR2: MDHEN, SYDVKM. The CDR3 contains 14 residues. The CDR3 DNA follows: TGTGCCAGCAGTAGGACAGGGGAGATGGAAAAACTGTTTTTT. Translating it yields CASSRTGEMEKLFF.